The sequence of this T cell receptor beta chain was determined in a study of Tregs in tolerant kidney transplant recipients. Germline lookup yields CDR1 SGDLS and CDR2 YYNGEE. The CDR3 runs 14 residues. V was pared by 1 base and J by 4 bases, with 8 bases between. As regards this clone: With the read ending 3 residues before the CDR3 end, the germline J gene is used to fill in that end.

The assay was immunoSEQ multiplex PCR, and TCRdb's table has in-frame clones only and misses some. The sample totals under 30,000 clones. The nonmyeloablative bone marrow transplants came from related graft donors, with transient mixed chimerism. The source material was CD4+ T cells from blood (PBMCs), sampled 6 months after the transplant. This receptor was identified in a human patient who received a combined kidney and bone marrow transplant. The graft donor may have contributed some T cells. The V call is TRBV9, the J call TRBJ2-2; D gene unclear. Partial CDR3 DNA: TGTGCCAGCAGCGTATCCCAATTCACCGGGGAG. Translating gives CASSVSQFTGE. The CDR3 reads in full as CASSVSQFTGELFF.